Reported below is one T cell receptor (beta chain). Looked up from germline, CDR1 is MNHEY and CDR2 is SMNVEV (reference sequence). V lost 7 bases to trimming and J lost 6 bases; unmatched junction nucleotides: 10. This CDR3 has 15 residues. This sample is part of a study of PD-L1 blockade in urothelial cancer. As for the study in general: About 90% of the 29 patients were males with bladder-origin urothelial cancer. Samples of blood were analyzed 3 weeks (second dose) and 6 weeks after treatment start. Reported median T cell count for blood samples was more than 140,000.

Assay: immunoSEQ multiplex PCR; the TCRdb copy retains only in-frame clones and omits some. The sample has 35,000 or so clones; around 83% are singletons. The rearrangement links TRBV27 to TRBJ2-1; 9 bases are a match to TRBD1. The clonotype originates from a man aged 60 to 75 with urothelial cancer. This material consisted of PBMCs, taken around atezolizumab (anti-PD-L1) treatment. Written as DNA, the CDR3 is TGTGCCAGCACCGAGCGGGGACAGGGAGGCAATGAGCAGTTCTTC. Its translation: CASTERGQGGNEQFF.